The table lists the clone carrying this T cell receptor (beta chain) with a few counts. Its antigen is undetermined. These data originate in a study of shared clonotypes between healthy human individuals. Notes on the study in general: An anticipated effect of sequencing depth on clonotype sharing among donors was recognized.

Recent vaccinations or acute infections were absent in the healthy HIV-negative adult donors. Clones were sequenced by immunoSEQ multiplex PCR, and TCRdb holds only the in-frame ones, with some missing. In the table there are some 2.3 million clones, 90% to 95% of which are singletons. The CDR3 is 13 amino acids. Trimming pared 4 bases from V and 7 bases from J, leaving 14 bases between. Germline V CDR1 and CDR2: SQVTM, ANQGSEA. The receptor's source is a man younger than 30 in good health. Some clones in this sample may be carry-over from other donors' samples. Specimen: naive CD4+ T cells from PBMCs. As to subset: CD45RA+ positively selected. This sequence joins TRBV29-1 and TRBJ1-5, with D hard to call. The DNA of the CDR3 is TGCAGCGTTGTGTCTCTAGGCGGGCAGCCCCAGCATTTT. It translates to CSVVSLGGQPQHF. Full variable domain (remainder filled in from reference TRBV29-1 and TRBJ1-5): SAVISQKPSRDICQRGTSLTIQCQVDSQVTMMFWYRQQPGQSLTLIATANQGSEATYESGFVIDKFPISRPNLTFSTLTVSNMSPEDSSIYLCSVVSLGGQPQHFGDGTRLSIL.